This TCR beta chain emerged from a study of T-cell memory formation after mild COVID-19. Unmatched junction bases numbered 14, after V lost 6 bases and J lost 4 bases. This CDR3 spans 17 amino acids. TCRdb re-called the 5' RACE reads with MiXCR, one entry per CDR3 protein. The sample yields 85,000 to 120,000 distinct CDR3 sequences, around 15% seen once. At least ten counts were recorded for this clonotype. The chain uses TRBV12-3 or TRBV12-4 and TRBJ1-1; 10 bases are shared with TRBD1. The receptor's source is an adult woman who had mild COVID-19 (a few samples of this study predate the infection). Cell type and time point are not known. The sample taken for sequencing was PBMCs or a T cell subset sorted from them (not recorded which). The CDR3 reads CASRSPGTGERSTEAFF. The CDR3 nucleotides read TGTGCCAGCAGGTCCCCCGGGACAGGGGAGAGGAGCACTGAAGCTTTCTTT.